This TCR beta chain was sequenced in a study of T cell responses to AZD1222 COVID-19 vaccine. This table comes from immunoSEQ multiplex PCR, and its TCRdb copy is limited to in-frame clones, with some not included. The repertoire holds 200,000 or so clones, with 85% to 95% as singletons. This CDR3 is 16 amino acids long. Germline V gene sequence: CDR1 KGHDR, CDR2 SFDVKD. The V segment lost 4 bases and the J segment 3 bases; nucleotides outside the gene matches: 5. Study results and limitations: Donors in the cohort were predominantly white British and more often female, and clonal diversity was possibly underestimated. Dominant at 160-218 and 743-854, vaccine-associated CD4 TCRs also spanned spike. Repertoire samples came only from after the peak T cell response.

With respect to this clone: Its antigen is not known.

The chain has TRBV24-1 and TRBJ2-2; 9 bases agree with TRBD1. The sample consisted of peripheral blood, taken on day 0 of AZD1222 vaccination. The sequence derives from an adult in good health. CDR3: CATSDPRTGDTGELFF. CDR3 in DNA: TGTGCCACCAGTGACCCCCGGACAGGGGACACCGGGGAGCTGTTTTTT.